This is a list of T cell receptor beta chains from one sample in a study of blood T cell repertoires in COVID-19. Clones were read by immunoSEQ multiplex PCR, and TCRdb kept only the in-frame ones, dropping some. The top ten clones hold about 16% of a sample with about 88,000 clones, roughly 90% of them seen once. Sequencing was carried out using peripheral blood. The receptors stem from a male donor with acute or convalescent COVID-19. Each CDR3 is given with its conserved first and last residue. The D gene is left open where the match is weak. Rows may omit the clone size; those that give it use once, few, many or a size class.

D | size | J | V | DNA | CDR3
- | - | TRBJ2-7 | TRBV28 | TGTGCCAGCAGTTTTGGGGGGGCGAACAACGAGCAGTACTTC | CASSFGGANNEQYF
TRBD1 | - | TRBJ1-1 | TRBV19 | TGTGCCAGTCGGGACAGGGGGCCAAACACTGAAGCTTTCTTT | CASRDRGPNTEAFF
- | - | TRBJ1-1 | TRBV7-2 | TGTGCCAGCACCCTTAGTACAGGAACCACTGAAGCTTTCTTT | CASTLSTGTTEAFF
TRBD1 | many | TRBJ2-2 | TRBV7-9 | TGTGCCAGCAGCAATAGACAGGGGAGCGACACCGGGGAGCTGTTTTTT | CASSNRQGSDTGELFF
TRBD1 | - | TRBJ1-2 | TRBV19 | TGTGCCAGTAGTGGGACAGCCAAAAACTATGGCTACACCTTC | CASSGTAKNYGYTF
TRBD2 | - | TRBJ2-3 | TRBV5-4 | TGTGCCAGCAGCTTACTAGCGGGGGGGAGCACAGATACGCAGTATTTT | CASSLLAGGSTDTQYF
- | - | TRBJ1-1 | TRBV19 | TGTGCCAGTAGTATAGATGGGGGCAGATCAGCTTTCTTT | CASSIDGGRSAFF
- | once | TRBJ1-2 | TRBV29-1 | TGTGGGGGGGTAGGCGGAAGTGGCTACACCTTC | CGGVGGSGYTF
TRBD2 | once | TRBJ2-7 | TRBV11-3 | TGTGCCAGCAGCTTCGGGACTAGTGGCGAGCAGTACTTC | CASSFGTSGEQYF
TRBD2 | - | TRBJ2-1 | TRBV7-2 | TGTGCCAGCAGCGTAAGCGGGGGGGCCTCTGAGCAGTTCTTC | CASSVSGGASEQFF
- | - | TRBJ1-5 | TRBV29-1 | TGCAGCGCCACCTCGGGTCGGGGTCAGCCCCAGCATTTT | CSATSGRGQPQHF
TRBD2 | - | TRBJ2-1 | TRBV27 | TGTGCCAGCAGTCCACTCAATAGCGGGGGCAATGAGCAGTTCTTC | CASSPLNSGGNEQFF
- | few | TRBJ1-2 | TRBV19 | TGTGCCAGTACCACTCGGGGTACCTATGGCTACACCTTC | CASTTRGTYGYTF
TRBD1 | - | TRBJ1-2 | TRBV3-1/TRBV3-2 | TGTGCCAGCAGCCCCCATCCGACAGGGGGCCAAGGTAATGGCTACACCTTC | CASSPHPTGGQGNGYTF
- | - | TRBJ2-7 | TRBV2 | TGTGCCAGCAGTGGGTCCCTAGTCTCCTACGAGCAGTACTTC | CASSGSLVSYEQYF